One T cell receptor beta chain is described in this entry. The sample belongs to a study of PD-1 blockade in mismatch repair-deficient tumors. Some clones are missing from TCRdb's copy, which holds only in-frame ones; the method was immunoSEQ multiplex PCR. The table shows roughly 120,000 clones, with about 88% occurring only once. The length of the CDR3 is 14 residues. Looked up from germline, CDR1 is SGHVS and CDR2 is FQNEAQ. V shed 2 bases, J shed 6 bases, and the junction held 4 bases outside the gene matches. V and J are TRBV7-8 and TRBJ2-7; 10 positions agree with TRBD2. The specimen was peripheral blood, collected roughly 67 weeks after starting pembrolizumab. This TCR came from an adult with mismatch repair-deficient cancer. CDR3 DNA: TGTGCCAGCAGCTTATTAGCGGGAGGAGGCGAGCAGTACTTC. This translates into CASSLLAGGGEQYF.